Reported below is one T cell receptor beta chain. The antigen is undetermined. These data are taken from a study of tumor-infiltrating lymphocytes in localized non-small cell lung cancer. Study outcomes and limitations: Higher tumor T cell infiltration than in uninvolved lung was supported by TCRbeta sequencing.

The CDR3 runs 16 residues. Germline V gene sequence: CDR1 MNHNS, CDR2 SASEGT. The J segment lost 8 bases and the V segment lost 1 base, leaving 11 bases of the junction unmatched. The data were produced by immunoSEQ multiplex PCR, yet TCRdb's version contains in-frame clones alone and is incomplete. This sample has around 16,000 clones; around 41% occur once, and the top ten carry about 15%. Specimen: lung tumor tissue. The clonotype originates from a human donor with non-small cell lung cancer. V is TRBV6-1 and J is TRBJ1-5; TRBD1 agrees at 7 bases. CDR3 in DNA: TGTGCCAGCAGTGAAGGGGCAGGGGGAGGCCTAGAGCCCCAGCATTTT. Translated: CASSEGAGGGLEPQHF.